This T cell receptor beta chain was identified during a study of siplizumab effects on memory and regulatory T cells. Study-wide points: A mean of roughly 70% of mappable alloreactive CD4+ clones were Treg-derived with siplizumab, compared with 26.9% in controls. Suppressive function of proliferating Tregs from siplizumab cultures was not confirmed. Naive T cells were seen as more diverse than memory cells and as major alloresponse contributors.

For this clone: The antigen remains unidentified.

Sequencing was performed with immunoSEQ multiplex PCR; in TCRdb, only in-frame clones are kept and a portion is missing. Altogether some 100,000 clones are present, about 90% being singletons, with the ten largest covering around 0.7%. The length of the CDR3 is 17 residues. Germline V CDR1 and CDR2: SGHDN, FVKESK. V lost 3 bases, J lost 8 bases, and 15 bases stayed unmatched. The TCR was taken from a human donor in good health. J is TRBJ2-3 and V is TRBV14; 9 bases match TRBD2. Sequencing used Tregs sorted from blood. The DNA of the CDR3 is TGTGCCAGCAGCCAGGACTATGGTAGCGGGAGTTCCCGTACGCAGTATTTT. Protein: CASSQDYGSGSSRTQYF.